A selection of T cell receptor beta chains follows, all from one sample in a study of blood T cell repertoires in COVID-19. Sequencing used immunoSEQ multiplex PCR; TCRdb keeps in-frame clones, though not all of them. The data hold approximately 500,000 clones, with 75% to 90% observed a single time. Sequenced material: peripheral blood. These receptors were obtained from a human donor in a cohort sampled during active COVID-19. The CDR3 runs from the conserved cysteine through the conserved F or W. Fields, in order: clone size, J gene, V gene, D gene, CDR3 DNA, CDR3 protein. The D gene is left open where the match is weak. Not every row has a clone size; where given, it reads once, few, many or a size class.

NA | TRBJ1-2 | TRBV30 | NA | TGTGCCTGCCCCCGCCCCGGCGGCTATGGCTACACCTTC | CACPRPGGYGYTF
once | TRBJ2-4 | TRBV3-1/TRBV3-2 | NA | TGTGCCAGCAGCCAAGTAGGGCGGGGAAACATTCAGTACTTC | CASSQVGRGNIQYF
NA | TRBJ2-4 | TRBV19 | TRBD2 | TGTGCCAGTAGTATAGATCTTAACCCCCGGGCGGGGGGGGGATCCAGGGCCAAAAACATTCAGTACTTC | CASSIDLNPRAGGGSRAKNIQYF
few | TRBJ1-1 | TRBV9 | NA | TGTGCCAGCAGCGGGGGCTTTGACAGGCAAGCTTTCTTT | CASSGGFDRQAFF
NA | TRBJ2-1 | TRBV28 | TRBD2 | TGTGCCAGCAGTAATCTCGGGAGGGACAATGAGCAGTTCTTC | CASSNLGRDNEQFF
NA | TRBJ1-5 | TRBV24-1 | NA | TGTGCCACCAATGGGAACAGGGACAATCAGCCCCAGCATTTT | CATNGNRDNQPQHF
NA | TRBJ2-7 | TRBV5-1 | TRBD2 | TGCGCCAGCAGCTTGGAGTCGGGACTAGCGTTTTACGAGCAGTACTTC | CASSLESGLAFYEQYF
NA | TRBJ2-5 | TRBV4-1 | TRBD2 | TGCGCCAGCAGCCAAGTAGGGGGACTAGCTTCCGAGACCCAGTACTTC | CASSQVGGLASETQYF
NA | TRBJ2-1 | TRBV19 | NA | TGTGCCAGTAGTGTGAACAGGGTAGGAAATGAGCAGTTCTTC | CASSVNRVGNEQFF
NA | TRBJ2-7 | TRBV7-6 | TRBD2 | TGTGCCAGCAGCTTAGAGTGGGGGACTAGCGGGAGCGGAACCTACGAGCAGTACTTC | CASSLEWGTSGSGTYEQYF
NA | TRBJ2-1 | TRBV11-2 | TRBD2 | TGTGCCAGCAGTACCGGGACTAGCGGGACCTGGGGGGGCAATGAGCAGTTCTTC | CASSTGTSGTWGGNEQFF
NA | TRBJ1-1 | TRBV19 | NA | TGTGCCAGTAGTCGACGGGGGGGAGTGAACACTGAAGCTTTCTTT | CASSRRGGVNTEAFF
NA | TRBJ2-5 | TRBV5-1 | TRBD2 | TGCGCCAGCAGCTTGGGAGCGGGAGTAGAGACCCAGTACTTC | CASSLGAGVETQYF
NA | TRBJ1-6 | TRBV6-2/TRBV6-3 | NA | TGTGCCAGCAGTTACGTACCAGCTACGAAGAGGGATTCACCCCTCCACTTT | CASSYVPATKRDSPLHF
few | TRBJ2-7 | TRBV7-8 | NA | TGTGCCAGCAGCTTAGTACTGGGCAGGTCCTACGAGCAGTACTTC | CASSLVLGRSYEQYF
NA | TRBJ2-4 | TRBV18 | TRBD2 | TGTGCCAGCTCACTCCCTAGCGGGGGATTAGCCAAAAACATTCAGTACTTC | CASSLPSGGLAKNIQYF
few | TRBJ1-2 | TRBV29-1 | TRBD1 | TGCAGCGTTGAAGAGGGACAGGGCTTCACGGGGGGCTACACCTTC | CSVEEGQGFTGGYTF
NA | TRBJ1-5 | TRBV11-2 | NA | TGTGCCAGCAGCTCCGGGACACTTGGTCAGCCCCAGCATTTT | CASSSGTLGQPQHF
NA | TRBJ2-1 | TRBV3-1/TRBV3-2 | NA | TGTGCCAGCAGCAAACTAGCCCCTAAGGACAATGAGCAGTTCTTC | CASSKLAPKDNEQFF
NA | TRBJ1-3 | TRBV3-1/TRBV3-2 | NA | TGTGCCAGCAGCCCCAACAGGGACTCTGGAAACACCATATATTTT | CASSPNRDSGNTIYF
NA | TRBJ2-3 | TRBV9 | NA | TGTGCCAGCAGCGCGCACAGGGTTAGCACAGATACGCAGTATTTT | CASSAHRVSTDTQYF
few | TRBJ1-2 | TRBV5-1 | TRBD1 | TGCGCCAGCAGCTTGGAGGGGGCGGGTTATGGCTACACCTTC | CASSLEGAGYGYTF
once | TRBJ2-4 | TRBV20-1 | NA | TGCAGTGCTAGTTCCAGGCGAGTAGCCAAAAACATTCAGTACTTC | CSASSRRVAKNIQYF
NA | TRBJ2-2 | TRBV29-1 | TRBD1 | TGCAGCGTCTCGCGGACAGGAACCGGGGAGCTGTTTTTT | CSVSRTGTGELFF
once | TRBJ2-1 | TRBV11-3 | TRBD2 | TGTGCCAGCAGCTTAGAAGCGGGAGCCTCCTACAATGAGCAGTTCTTC | CASSLEAGASYNEQFF
NA | TRBJ1-1 | TRBV12-3/TRBV12-4 | NA | TGTGCCAGCACCAGCGGGGCAGGGGAAGCTTTCTTT | CASTSGAGEAFF
NA | TRBJ1-5 | TRBV5-1 | TRBD1 | TGCGCCAGCAGCTTGGCCGGGGGGACAGGTAATCAGCCCCAGCATTTT | CASSLAGGTGNQPQHF